This T cell receptor beta chain stems from a study of Graves' ophthalmopathy and Graves' hyperthyroidism. Looking at the study overall: Ahead of any treatment, peripheral blood was obtained at the initial diagnosis. General observations from the study: A 13-signature model separated ophthalmopathy from stable hyperthyroidism, reaching around 88% sensitivity and approximately 81% specificity cross-validated.

V lost 6 bases, J lost 12 bases, and 18 bases lay in between. Germline assignment: CDR1 MRHNA and CDR2 SNTAGT. The CDR3 extends over 12 amino acids. Concerning this clonotype itself: Its specificity is unknown.

RNA transcripts yielded amplified TCR beta CDR3 regions. The first-round RT-PCR employed HTBI primers together with the Qiagen OneStep RT-PCR kit. A multiplex PCR was then performed as the second round. From the multiplex PCR reads, TCRdb called clonotypes with MiXCR, one entry per CDR3 protein. The sample carries 650,000 to 800,000 distinct CDR3 sequences, under 50% recorded once. Those donors who had ophthalmopathy presented with moderate-to-severe activity, a CAS of ≥3, a NOSPECS of ≥4 and a duration under 3 months. Sequencing used peripheral blood. This TCR was sampled from an adult man with Graves' ophthalmopathy. The chain couples TRBV6-4 to TRBJ2-7, with unresolved D. The CDR3 sequence: CASSPPSGLRYF. Here the CDR3 DNA reads TGTGCCAGCAGCCCACCCAGTGGGTTACGGTACTTC.